This passage covers 30 T cell receptor beta chains from one sample sequenced in a study of OX40 agonist ivuxolimab in advanced cancers. The protocol was immunoSEQ multiplex PCR, while the TCRdb copy is restricted to in-frame clones and leaves out a portion. The table records roughly 66,000 clones, approximately 83% of them present only once. The sample was CD4+ or CD8+ T cells sorted from blood, taken in a trial of the OX40 agonist ivuxolimab. All receptors derive from an adult with an advanced solid tumor such as melanoma, head and neck, liver or kidney cancer.

The CDR3 here is CASSLDWGTGELFF. CDR3 bases: TGCGCCAGCAGCTTGGATTGGGGGACCGGGGAGCTGTTTTTT. The chain employs TRBV5-1 and TRBJ2-2; D could derive from TRBD1 or TRBD2 (5 bases each). Germline V gene data show CDR1 as SGHRS and CDR2 as YFSETQ. This CDR3 comprises 14 residues. Trimming removed 0 bases at V and 5 bases at J, with 8 bases between.

The gene calls are TRBV7-2 and TRBJ2-7; TRBD2 matches 9 bases. Germline loops: CDR1 SGHTA, CDR2 FQGNSA. This CDR3 has 14 residues. The junction had 4 bases not matched to a gene; V was cut back by 6 bases and J by 1 base. The CDR3 bases are TGTGCCAGCAGGCAGACTAGCGGATCCTACGAGCAGTACTTC. Its translation is CASRQTSGSYEQYF.

The rearrangement uses TRBV2 and TRBJ2-7, with TRBD1 matching 8 bases. CDR1 is SNHLY and CDR2 is FYNNEI in the germline V gene. The CDR3 runs 17 residues. The trim removed 3 bases at V and 7 bases at J, leaving 17 bases unmatched. For the CDR3, the DNA is TGTGCCAGCAGTGATTTTGAAATCCAGGGGGCGGCTTTGGAGCAGTACTTC. Translated: CASSDFEIQGAALEQYF.

The chain is built from TRBV5-6 and TRBJ2-1; 8 bases match TRBD2. CDR1 is SGHDT and CDR2 is YYEEEE in the germline V gene. The ends lost 1 base at V and 2 bases at J; junction bases unmatched: 8. The CDR3 length is 17 residues. CDR3 region: CASSLISSGNPYNEQFF. The CDR3 bases are TGTGCCAGCAGCTTGATCAGTAGCGGGAACCCCTACAATGAGCAGTTCTTC.

The chain links TRBV5-1 to TRBJ2-5; 9 nucleotides line up with TRBD2. The germline V gene has CDR1 SGHRS and CDR2 YFSETQ. The CDR3 is 14 amino acids. Unmatched junction bases numbered 3, after V lost 3 bases and J lost 3 bases. In DNA form, the CDR3 reads TGCGCCAGCAGCTCTAGCGGGGACGAAGAGACCCAGTACTTC. Residues: CASSSSGDEETQYF. Variable domain in full (rest from reference TRBV5-1 and TRBJ2-5): KAGVTQTPRYLIKTRGQQVTLSCSPISGHRSVSWYQQTPGQGLQFLFEYFSETQRNKGNFPGRFSGRQFSNSRSEMNVSTLELGDSALYLCASSSSGDEETQYFGPGTRLLVL.

The rearrangement uses TRBV5-6 and TRBJ2-7, with TRBD2 as a possible D gene (6 bases). The germline gives CDR1 SGHDT, CDR2 YYEEEE. Trimming shortened V by 2 bases and J by 1 base, and 10 bases separated the two germline ends. This CDR3 has 14 residues. Here the CDR3 DNA reads TGTGCCAGCAGCTTAGGAGGGGTATCCTACGAGCAGTACTTC. It yields the protein CASSLGGVSYEQYF.

The V call is TRBV28, the J call TRBJ1-4; D perhaps matches TRBD1 (5 bases). Germline V CDR1 and CDR2: MDHEN, SYDVKM. V was trimmed by 5 bases and J by 8 bases, leaving 18 bases between them. CDR3 size: 15 residues. The DNA for the CDR3 is TGTGCCAGCAGTCGCTACCCCGCGGGGGTGGAAAAACTGTTTTTT. Its translation is CASSRYPAGVEKLFF.

The chain links TRBV6-5 to TRBJ1-5; D is unclear. This CDR3 is built from 13 residues. Germline CDR1 MNHEY, CDR2 SVGAGI. V lost 8 bases to trimming and J lost 3 bases, with 11 bases between them. The CDR3 sequence is CASGRAHNQPQHF. As DNA, the CDR3 is TGTGCCAGCGGTAGGGCCCACAATCAGCCCCAGCATTTT.

The V and J genes are TRBV5-1 and TRBJ1-1, with no clear D. Germline assignment: CDR1 SGHRS and CDR2 YFSETQ. There are 13 residues in the CDR3. V was pared by 1 base and J by 1 base, with 5 bases between. This CDR3 is CASSLQANTEAFF. As DNA, the CDR3 is TGCGCCAGCAGCTTGCAGGCGAACACTGAAGCTTTCTTT.

The rearrangement uses TRBV19 and TRBJ2-5; tentatively, D is TRBD2 (6 bases). The CDR3 loop spans 14 amino acids. Germline V lookup: CDR1 LNHDA, CDR2 SQIVND (reference sequence). The ends were cut back, 0 bases at V and 5 bases at J, with 10 bases in the middle. CDR3 region: CASSIDGDWETQYF. The DNA of the CDR3 is TGTGCCAGTAGTATAGATGGGGACTGGGAGACCCAGTACTTC.

The V call is TRBV6-6, the J call TRBJ1-2, with 8 bases matching TRBD1. From germline, CDR1 is MNHNY and CDR2 SVGAGI (reference sequence). CDR3 length: 15 amino acids. V shed 7 bases and J 4 bases; nucleotides not matched to a gene: 11. The CDR3 DNA is TGTGCCAGCAACGCCGTCGGTGGGACAGGCTATGGCTACACCTTC. Translated, it gives CASNAVGGTGYGYTF.

The CDR3 nucleotides read TGTGCCAGTAGTGCTACGGACAGGGGGTTAAGAAAGACCGGGGAGCTGTTTTTT. Translated, it gives CASSATDRGLRKTGELFF. The gene calls are TRBV19 and TRBJ2-2, with 10 bases matching TRBD1. This CDR3 spans 18 amino acids. Germline V gene lookup returns CDR1 LNHDA and CDR2 SQIVND (reference sequence). V shed 5 bases and J 5 bases; nucleotides not matched to a gene: 14.

The CDR3 loop is CAWSVLRTSGTYNEQFF. DNA of the CDR3: TGTGCCTGGAGTGTACTGCGGACTAGCGGGACCTACAATGAGCAGTTCTTC. The chain has TRBV30 and TRBJ2-1, with 12 positions matching TRBD2. V shed 0 bases and J 2 bases; nucleotides not matched to a gene: 5. Germline CDR1 is GTSNPN and CDR2 is SVGIG (reference sequence). This CDR3 comprises 17 residues. Using reference TRBV30 and TRBJ2-1 for the parts outside the CDR3, the full variable domain is SQTIHQWPATLVQPVGSPLSLECTVEGTSNPNLYWYRQAAGRGLQLLFYSVGIGQISSEVPQNLSASRPQDRQFILSSKKLLLSDSGFYLCAWSVLRTSGTYNEQFFGPGTRLTVL.

The V call is TRBV6-6, the J call TRBJ1-4; TRBD1 matches 8 bases. CDR1 is MNHNY and CDR2 is SVGAGI in the germline V gene (reference sequence). After removal of 2 bases from V and 1 base from J, the junction contained 3 bases not matched to a gene. The CDR3 is made up of 16 amino acids. The CDR3 here is CASSYDRGQTNEKLFF. CDR3 nucleotide sequence: TGTGCCAGCAGTTACGACAGGGGTCAAACTAATGAAAAACTGTTTTTT.

The chain recombines TRBV6-5 with TRBJ2-7; 8 bases align to TRBD1. After removal of 6 bases from V and 6 bases from J, the junction contained 10 bases not matched to a gene. This CDR3 is 14 amino acids long. CDR1 MNHEY and CDR2 SVGAGI come from the germline V gene. CDR3 amino acids: CASRATGGKGEQYF. The DNA of the CDR3 is TGTGCCAGCAGAGCAACAGGGGGGAAGGGCGAGCAGTACTTC.

The chain combines TRBV29-1 with TRBJ1-2, with a weak D call TRBD1 (6 bases). The CDR3 spans 13 residues. With 4 bases removed from V and 0 bases from J, the gap between germline ends came to 9 bases. Germline assignment: CDR1 SQVTM and CDR2 ANQGSEA. In nucleotides, the CDR3 is TGCAGCGTTGGGGGGGGCGCTAACTATGGCTACACCTTC. This translates into CSVGGGANYGYTF. Supplemented by reference TRBV29-1 and TRBJ1-2, the full variable domain reads SAVISQKPSRDICQRGTSLTIQCQVDSQVTMMFWYRQQPGQSLTLIATANQGSEATYESGFVIDKFPISRPNLTFSTLTVSNMSPEDSSIYLCSVGGGANYGYTFGSGTRLTVV.

V usage is TRBV19 and J usage is TRBJ1-1; TRBD1 matches at 7 bases. The CDR3 is 14 amino acids. Germline V gene sequence: CDR1 LNHDA, CDR2 SQIVND (reference sequence). V was pared by 3 bases and J by 7 bases, with 8 bases of the junction left unmatched. CDR3 DNA: TGTGCCAGTAGTATGATCGCAGGGGGAGGTGAAGCTTTCTTT. Protein sequence: CASSMIAGGGEAFF. The full variable domain, rest sourced from reference TRBV19 and TRBJ1-1, is DGGITQSPKYLFRKEGQNVTLSCEQNLNHDAMYWYRQDPGQGLRLIYYSQIVNDFQKGDIAEGYSVSREKKESFPLTVTSAQKNPTAFYLCASSMIAGGGEAFFGQGTRLTVV.

The J gene is TRBJ2-1, the V gene TRBV9, with 8 positions matching TRBD2. Per the germline V gene, CDR1 is SGDLS and CDR2 is YYNGEE. After removal of 4 bases from V and 6 bases from J, the junction contained 6 bases not matched to a gene. This CDR3 has 14 residues. Here the CDR3 reads CASSPPGGSNEQFF. The CDR3 coding sequence is TGTGCCAGCAGCCCCCCGGGGGGGAGCAATGAGCAGTTCTTC. Supplemented by reference TRBV9 and TRBJ2-1, the full variable domain reads DSGVTQTPKHLITATGQRVTLRCSPRSGDLSVYWYQQSLDQGLQFLIQYYNGEERAKGNILERFSAQQFPDLHSELNLSSLELGDSALYFCASSPPGGSNEQFFGPGTRLTVL.

This clone was observed once. This rearrangement joins TRBV2 to TRBJ1-2; perhaps TRBD1 as D (6 bases). The CDR3 is 19 residues long. V lost 2 bases and J 0 bases, leaving 22 bases between the germline ends. Germline V CDR1 and CDR2: SNHLY, FYNNEI. CDR3 nucleotides: TGTGCCAGCAGTGAAATTAGGGGGGTAAATATGTTAGCTAACTATGGCTACACCTTC. It codes for CASSEIRGVNMLANYGYTF. The complete variable domain, with remaining parts taken from reference TRBV2 and TRBJ1-2, reads EPEVTQTPSHQVTQMGQEVILRCVPISNHLYFYWYRQILGQKVEFLVSFYNNEISEKSEIFDDQFSVERPDGSNFTLKIRSTKLEDSAMYFCASSEIRGVNMLANYGYTFGSGTRLTVV.

This clone has more than one count but fewer than ten. The chain has TRBV12-2 and TRBJ1-5. TRBV12-2 is tagged as a pseudogene. The CDR3 runs to 13 residues. The CDR3 reads CASRFLCYQPQHF. CDR3 nucleotide sequence: TGTGCAAGTCGCTTTTTATGTTATCAGCCCCAGCATTTT.

The table lists this clone with a count of one. The V call is TRBV5-1, the J call TRBJ2-3; D perhaps matches TRBD1 (6 bases). There are 15 residues in the CDR3. Trimming stripped 0 bases from V and 1 base from J, with 9 bases between. The germline CDR1 and CDR2 sequences are SGHRS and YFSETQ. CDR3: CASSLEGGRTDTQYF. The CDR3 coding sequence is TGCGCCAGCAGCTTGGAAGGGGGACGCACAGATACGCAGTATTTT.

This clone was seen a single time. J is TRBJ2-3 and V is TRBV9; D is ambiguous. The CDR3 contains 15 residues. Germline CDR1 reads SGDLS; CDR2 reads YYNGEE. V was shortened by 4 bases and J by 1 base, with 13 bases between the two germline ends. This CDR3 reads CASSPAIFRTDTQYF. CDR3 nucleotides: TGTGCCAGCAGCCCCGCGATTTTTCGCACAGATACGCAGTATTTT.

The chain uses TRBV10-3 and TRBJ1-3; TRBD1 matches at 11 bases. The germline V gene has CDR1 ENHRY and CDR2 SYGVKD. This CDR3 has 16 amino acids. After removal of 5 bases from V and 4 bases from J, the junction contained 7 bases not matched to a gene. CDR3 DNA: TGTGCCATCAGTCAGACGGACAGGGGGCAGGGAAACACCATATATTTT. Translated: CAISQTDRGQGNTIYF.

The chain recombines TRBV5-1 with TRBJ1-4, with 11 bases aligning to TRBD1. Per germline, CDR1 SGHRS and CDR2 YFSETQ. This CDR3 contains 19 residues. V dropped 3 bases and J dropped 1; count of bases not matched to a gene: 11. The CDR3 sequence is CASSSTVPGQGGTNEKLFF. The CDR3 nucleotides read TGCGCCAGCAGCTCCACGGTCCCGGGACAGGGGGGAACTAATGAAAAACTGTTTTTT.

The gene calls are TRBV27 and TRBJ1-1; perhaps TRBD1 as D (6 bases). The germline CDR1 and CDR2 sequences are MNHEY and SMNVEV (reference sequence). V was trimmed by 2 bases and J by 8 bases, leaving 12 bases between them. This CDR3 contains 13 residues. CDR3 amino acids: CASSLGRGGEAFF. The CDR3 nucleotides read TGTGCCAGCAGTTTAGGAAGGGGGGGGGAAGCTTTCTTT.

The sample holds one count of this clone. The J gene is TRBJ1-6, the V gene TRBV28; a possible D gene is TRBD1 (6 bases). V shed 1 base and J shed 7 bases, with 14 bases lying between them. Germline CDR1 reads MDHEN; CDR2 reads SYDVKM. CDR3 size: 16 residues. DNA of the CDR3: TGTGCCAGCAGTTTATTTGGGGCAGGGGCCAATTCACCCCTCCACTTT. Translating it yields CASSLFGAGANSPLHF.

The J gene is TRBJ2-5, the V gene TRBV9; D gene uncertain. V lost 0 bases to trimming and J lost 5 bases, with 14 bases between them. CDR3 length: 15 amino acids. Germline V lookup: CDR1 SGDLS, CDR2 YYNGEE. The CDR3 DNA reads as TGTGCCAGCAGCGTAGCGAACGCAGGACGGGAGACCCAGTACTTC. Its protein is CASSVANAGRETQYF.

The rearrangement uses TRBV10-1 and TRBJ2-4; 7 bases map to TRBD1. V lost 3 bases, J lost 9 bases, and 20 bases stayed unmatched. This CDR3 spans 18 amino acids. Germline V lookup: CDR1 WNHNN, CDR2 SYGVQD (reference sequence). In nucleotides, the CDR3 is TGCGCCAGCAGTGATGGTGGGACAGCTGGGGGTTCAGGGGCCATTCAGTACTTC. Its protein is CASSDGGTAGGSGAIQYF.

The rearrangement joins TRBV2 to TRBJ2-2; D is ambiguous. CDR1 is SNHLY and CDR2 is FYNNEI in the germline V gene. The CDR3 sequence is 14 residues long. The V gene lost 3 bases and the J gene lost 6 bases, with 11 bases spanning the gap. CDR3 coding DNA: TGTGCCAGCAGTGATTACCGGACCGCCGGGGAGCTGTTTTTT. Translated, it gives CASSDYRTAGELFF.

The chain carries TRBV7-2 and TRBJ2-4; the D is unclear. This CDR3 spans 15 amino acids. The germline V and J ends were trimmed by 3 bases and 1 base, with 10 bases remaining between them. Germline-derived CDR1 and CDR2 are SGHTA and FQGNSA. CDR3 residues: CASSFRAEAKNIQYF. DNA for the CDR3: TGTGCCAGCAGCTTCCGGGCTGAGGCCAAAAACATTCAGTACTTC.